Below are 9 T cell receptor beta chains sequenced from a single sample in a study of cytomegalovirus exposure and HLA in healthy donors. In the PCR, 60 Vbeta and 13 Jbeta primers were used. Sequencing used immunoSEQ multiplex PCR; TCRdb keeps in-frame clones, though not all of them. Across fewer than 100,000 clones, the top ten clones capture 0.58% of the sample. The sample taken for sequencing was PBMCs. The origin of the receptors is a man aged 50 to 60 in good health and CMV-seronegative.

This chain connects TRBV6-6 to TRBJ1-1; 7 positions match TRBD1. V dropped 7 bases and J dropped 5; count of bases not matched to a gene: 10. Germline V gene data show CDR1 as MNHNY and CDR2 as SVGAGI (reference sequence). The CDR3 loop spans 14 amino acids. The DNA of the CDR3 is TGTGCCAGCAAGGGTCCAGGGGGTGAAACTGAAGCTTTCTTT. It codes for CASKGPGGETEAFF.

The J gene is TRBJ2-7, the V gene TRBV5-1; 9 nucleotides match TRBD1. The V segment lost 0 bases and the J segment 3 bases; nucleotides outside the gene matches: 7. CDR3 length equals 16 residues. CDR1 SGHRS and CDR2 YFSETQ come from the germline V gene. The CDR3 bases are TGCGCCAGCAGCTTGGCCTTCGGGACAGGGAACTACGAGCAGTACTTC. Translating it yields CASSLAFGTGNYEQYF.

The chain recombines TRBV5-1 with TRBJ1-2, with no clear D. V shed 2 bases and J shed 0 bases, with 8 bases lying between them. CDR3 size: 14 residues. CDR1 and CDR2 from the germline V gene are SGHRS and YFSETQ. CDR3 in amino acids: CASSFGSPNYGYTF. CDR3 bases: TGCGCCAGCAGCTTCGGGTCCCCTAACTATGGCTACACCTTC. Drawing the rest from reference TRBV5-1 and TRBJ1-2, the complete variable domain is KAGVTQTPRYLIKTRGQQVTLSCSPISGHRSVSWYQQTPGQGLQFLFEYFSETQRNKGNFPGRFSGRQFSNSRSEMNVSTLELGDSALYLCASSFGSPNYGYTFGSGTRLTVV.

The chain combines TRBV6-1 with TRBJ2-3, with 7 bases lining up with TRBD1. Germline-derived CDR1 and CDR2 are MNHNS and SASEGT. V lost 11 bases and J lost 0; bases outside the gene matches: 11. This CDR3 spans 15 amino acids. For the CDR3, the DNA is TGTGCCGGGGGTAGGACAGGCCTTAGCACAGATACGCAGTATTTT. Amino acids: CAGGRTGLSTDTQYF.

The rearrangement joins TRBV6-6 to TRBJ1-2; 8 positions agree with TRBD1. Germline CDR1 MNHNY, CDR2 SVGAGI (reference sequence). This CDR3 is built from 16 residues. The V segment lost 0 bases and the J segment 6 bases; nucleotides outside the gene matches: 9. CDR3: CASSYSAGGLRDGYTF. The CDR3 DNA follows: TGTGCCAGCAGTTACTCGGCAGGGGGCCTTCGGGATGGCTACACCTTC.

This chain links TRBV7-9 with TRBJ2-5; TRBD1 aligns across 7 bases. The CDR3 is made up of 14 amino acids. The germline gives CDR1 SEHNR, CDR2 FQNEAQ (reference sequence). Trimming took 5 bases from V and 3 from J; bases not matched to a gene: 6. The CDR3 DNA reads as TGTGCCAGCAGCACGACAGGGAGTGAAGAGACCCAGTACTTC. Translation gives CASSTTGSEETQYF. Full variable domain (missing parts from reference TRBV7-9 and TRBJ2-5): DTGVSQNPRHKITKRGQNVTFRCDPISEHNRLYWYRQTLGQGPEFLTYFQNEAQLEKSRLLSDRFSAERPKGSFSTLEIQRTEQGDSAMYLCASSTTGSEETQYFGPGTRLLVL.

The V gene is TRBV18, the J gene TRBJ2-2, with 8 bases identical to TRBD1. Germline trimming cut 3 bases from V and 5 bases from J; bases unmatched to any gene: 8. The CDR3 contains 16 residues. Germline values: CDR1 KGHSH, CDR2 LQKENI. The CDR3 region has the DNA TGTGCCAGCTCACCCCTTCCAGGGGGCAGTACCGGGGAGCTGTTTTTT. Its protein is CASSPLPGGSTGELFF. The variable domain in full, with the rest retrieved from reference TRBV18 and TRBJ2-2, is NAGVMQNPRHLVRRRGQEARLRCSPMKGHSHVYWYRQLPEEGLKFMVYLQKENIIDESGMPKERFSAEFPKEGPSILRIQQVVRGDSAAYFCASSPLPGGSTGELFFGEGSRLTVL.

The chain links TRBV19 to TRBJ1-5, with D possibly matching TRBD1 (6 bases). CDR3 length: 12 amino acids. Trimming removed 7 bases at V and 5 bases at J, with 9 bases between. CDR1 is LNHDA, CDR2 SQIVND, per germline (reference sequence). The CDR3 DNA follows: TGTGCCAGTACCGACAGGTATCAGCCCCAGCATTTT. Encoded protein: CASTDRYQPQHF.

This chain links TRBV2 with TRBJ2-5, with TRBD2 matching over 9 bases. Germline V gene lookup returns CDR1 SNHLY and CDR2 FYNNEI. Losses at the gene ends were 6 bases for V and 2 bases for J; bases not matched to a gene: 10. The CDR3 is 16 residues long. CDR3 protein: CASRVSSGGTQETQYF. For the CDR3, the DNA is TGTGCCAGCAGGGTCTCGAGCGGGGGGACACAAGAGACCCAGTACTTC.